These 29 T cell receptor beta chains originate from one sample sequenced in a study of metastatic and nonmetastatic thyroid tumors. TCRdb reanalyzed the PCR reads via MiXCR. The sample carries approximately 24,000 clones, about 16% recorded once. Ahead of thyroid surgery, no patient had received treatment of any kind. The sequencing input was blood. The receptors were gathered from a female donor with papillary thyroid cancer or a benign thyroid nodule (not recorded which). Some clones in this sample may be carry-over from other donors' samples.

In this sample, this clone turned up many times. The gene calls are TRBV7-9 and TRBJ2-7, with D uncertain. Deletions cut 0 bases from V and 3 bases from J, with 9 bases between. The CDR3 has 14 amino acids. Germline lookup yields CDR1 SEHNR and CDR2 FQNEAQ (reference sequence). The CDR3 spells CASSLARPYYEQYF. CDR3 nucleotides: TGTGCCAGCAGCTTAGCGCGTCCATACTACGAGCAGTACTTC.

This clone was recorded at least ten times. The rearrangement links TRBV7-2 to TRBJ2-7; weak D call: TRBD1 (6 bases). V was pared by 1 base and J by 0 bases, with 10 bases between. The CDR3 runs 15 residues. CDR1 is SGHTA, CDR2 FQGNSA, per germline. The CDR3 DNA reads as TGTGCCAGCAGCTTAGGAGCAGGGGACTCCTACGAGCAGTACTTC. This encodes CASSLGAGDSYEQYF.

This clone appeared many times. Other nucleotide sequences from this sample produce the same CDR3. The chain joins TRBV3-1 to TRBJ1-1, with D perhaps matching TRBD1 (5 bases). V gave up 6 bases and J gave up 1 base, with 12 bases separating them. The germline CDR1 and CDR2 sequences are LGHDT and YNNKEL (reference sequence). The CDR3 length is 14 residues. The chain's CDR3 is CASSLQGANTEAFF. CDR3 bases: TGTGCCAGCAGTCTTCAAGGGGCGAACACTGAAGCTTTCTTT. The full variable domain, with the rest looked up from reference TRBV3-1 and TRBJ1-1, is DTAVSQTPKYLVTQMGNDKSIKCEQNLGHDTMYWYKQDSKKFLKIMFSYNNKELIINETVPNRFSPKSPDKAHLNLHINSLELGDSAVYFCASSLQGANTEAFFGQGTRLTVV.

There are a few counts of this clone. The junction differs from germline at one of its ends, possibly a read error. This sequence joins TRBV27 and TRBJ2-3, with TRBD2 identical over 9 bases. Germline V gene data show CDR1 as MNHEY and CDR2 as SMNVEV (reference sequence). This CDR3 has 18 residues. CDR3 coding DNA: TGTGCCAGCAGTTTATCGAACCAGCGGGAGGTGAGCACAGATACGAAGTATTTT. Protein: CASSLSNQREVSTDTKYF.

In its sample, this clone was seen many times. The V and J genes are TRBV20-1 and TRBJ2-1, with TRBD2 as a possible D gene (6 bases). CDR3 length equals 14 residues. Germline V lookup: CDR1 DFQATT, CDR2 SNEGSKA (reference sequence). V dropped 3 bases and J dropped 8 bases, with 17 bases sitting between them. The CDR3 protein is CSASIRSGNDEQFF. CDR3 nucleotide sequence: TGCAGTGCTAGTATCCGTAGCGGAAATGATGAGCAGTTCTTC.

Notes on this clone: This is likely a read error, given that the CDR3 carries no conserved phenylalanine or tryptophan at its end. The J gene is TRBJ1-5, the V gene TRBV11-2; no clear D gene. Between the trimmed V and J ends, which lost 6 bases and 0 bases, there was a span of 9 bases. The CDR3 runs 14 residues. Germline assignment: CDR1 SGHAT and CDR2 FQNNGV. CDR3 nucleotide sequence: TGTGCCAGCAGTTTCAGTCTTAGCAATCAGCCCCAGCATCTT. It yields the protein CASSFSLSNQPQHL.

By its share, this clone is medium-sized (0.01 to 0.1%). This chain links TRBV6-5 with TRBJ2-7; 8 bases agree with TRBD2. Germline loops: CDR1 MNHEY, CDR2 SVGAGI. V shed 2 bases, J shed 0 bases, and the junction held 6 bases outside the gene matches. The length of the CDR3 is 16 residues. The chain's CDR3 is CASSYEAGVSSYEQYF. In DNA form, the CDR3 reads TGTGCCAGCAGTTACGAAGCGGGGGTGAGCTCCTACGAGCAGTACTTC.

This clone was observed a few times. One end of the junction fails to match germline, which may point to a read error. CDR3 sequence (DNA): TGTGCCAGCAGCGCCACGATGATGGGGATGGTAAACTATGGCTACACATTC. Its protein product is CASSATMMGMVNYGYTF. The rearrangement joins TRBV6-2 or TRBV6-3 to TRBJ1-2; the D is unclear. Germline V CDR1 and CDR2: MNHEY, SVGEGT. The CDR3 covers 17 residues.

This clone occurred many times. The genes are TRBV20-1 and TRBJ2-5, with TRBD2 matching over 10 bases. Germline assignment: CDR1 DFQATT and CDR2 SNEGSKA (reference sequence). V shed 6 bases, J shed 3 bases, and the junction held 10 bases outside the gene matches. This CDR3 spans 15 amino acids. CDR3 loop: CSADRSGRVKETQYF. The CDR3 nucleotides read TGCAGTGCAGACCGCAGCGGGAGGGTTAAAGAGACCCAGTACTTC.

By share, this clone counts as medium-sized. The J gene is TRBJ1-5, the V gene TRBV28, with D possibly matching TRBD1 (5 bases). Trimming removed 5 bases from V and 5 bases from J, with 22 bases in between. Germline V CDR1 and CDR2: MDHEN, SYDVKM. The CDR3 length is 17 residues. CDR3: CASSRGPVGRGDQPQHF. The CDR3 DNA reads as TGTGCCAGCAGTAGGGGCCCGGTGGGCCGGGGGGATCAGCCCCAGCATTTT.

About this clone: An end of the junction differs from the germline gene, which may be a read error. This sequence joins TRBV20-1 and TRBJ1-5; D is possibly TRBD1 (6 bases). CDR3 length: 13 residues. Germline CDR1 is DFQATT and CDR2 is SNEGSKA (reference sequence). The CDR3 region has the DNA TGCAGTGCGAGAGGGACACACAATCAGCCCCAGCATTTT. This translates into CSARGTHNQPQHF.

By sample fraction, this clone is medium-sized. The chain is built from TRBV20-1 and TRBJ2-7; D not certain. Germline V gene data show CDR1 as DFQATT and CDR2 as SNEGSKA (reference sequence). V lost 0 bases and J lost 2, with 11 bases in between. The CDR3 runs 14 residues. The chain's CDR3 is CSARDPHTAYEQYF. The CDR3 bases are TGCAGTGCTAGAGATCCCCACACCGCCTACGAGCAGTACTTC.

A note on this clone: With a much larger clone just one base away, this may be a read error. This chain joins TRBV27 and TRBJ2-1; D possibly corresponds to TRBD1 (5 bases). CDR3 length: 11 amino acids. The germline V gene encodes CDR1 MNHEY and CDR2 SMNVEV (reference sequence). DNA for the CDR3: TGCGCCAGCAGTGGGCAGGGCCGCCAGTTCTTC. Its translation: CASSGQGRQFF.

In its sample, this clone was seen many times. V and J are TRBV19 and TRBJ1-1; TRBD1 aligns across 7 bases. CDR3 size: 14 residues. Germline values: CDR1 LNHDA, CDR2 SQIVND (reference sequence). Trimming cost V 6 bases and J 5 bases; bases outside gene matches: 9. The CDR3 region is CASSLQGIRTEAFF. In DNA form, the CDR3 reads TGTGCCAGTAGCCTACAGGGGATTCGGACTGAAGCTTTCTTT.

In this sample, this clone turned up many times. The V call is TRBV7-2, the J call TRBJ1-1, with D uncertain. The CDR3 contains 12 residues. V was trimmed by 5 bases and J by 1 base, leaving 5 bases between them. From germline, CDR1 is SGHTA and CDR2 FQGNSA. The CDR3 DNA follows: TGTGCCAGCAGCGTCCGGAACACTGAAGCTTTCTTT. Translating gives CASSVRNTEAFF. The full variable domain, with the rest looked up from reference TRBV7-2 and TRBJ1-1, is GAGVSQSPSNKVTEKGKDVELRCDPISGHTALYWYRQSLGQGLEFLIYFQGNSAPDKSGLPSDRFSAERTGGSVSTLTIQRTQQEDSAVYLCASSVRNTEAFFGQGTRLTVV.

This clone was detected ten times or more. The rearrangement uses TRBV20-1 and TRBJ2-5, with 11 bases aligning to TRBD1. In germline, CDR1 is DFQATT, CDR2 SNEGSKA (reference sequence). The CDR3 consists of 13 residues. Germline trimming cut 6 bases from V and 5 bases from J; bases unmatched to any gene: 5. The chain's CDR3 is CSAGTGGLETQYF. The CDR3 DNA reads TGCAGTGCAGGGACAGGGGGGCTTGAGACCCAGTACTTC.

This clone was counted many times. The V and J genes are TRBV18 and TRBJ2-7; either TRBD1 or TRBD2 may supply D (5 bases each). This CDR3 spans 17 amino acids. Germline V CDR1 and CDR2: KGHSH, LQKENI. The V gene lost 4 bases and the J gene lost 1 base, with 20 bases spanning the gap. The CDR3 protein is CASSLGPSRVRSYEQYF. The DNA for the CDR3 is TGTGCCAGCTCACTGGGACCGTCCCGGGTGCGGTCCTACGAGCAGTACTTC.

The rearrangement links TRBV6-5 to TRBJ2-5; the match to TRBD1 covers 12 bases. Germline CDR1 MNHEY, CDR2 SVGAGI. The CDR3 totals 15 residues. The CDR3: CASRYGTGGPETQYF. The CDR3 coding sequence is TGTGCGAGCCGTTACGGGACAGGGGGCCCAGAGACCCAGTACTTC.

At least ten counts were recorded for this clone. Other DNA sequences in this specimen translate into the identical CDR3. V usage is TRBV28 and J usage is TRBJ2-5; tentative D call: TRBD1 (7 bases). With 5 bases removed from V and 2 bases from J, the gap between germline ends came to 9 bases. CDR3 length equals 13 residues. Per germline, CDR1 MDHEN and CDR2 SYDVKM. The chain's CDR3 is CASSPGGQETQYF. CDR3 DNA sequence: TGTGCCAGCAGTCCAGGGGGGCAAGAGACCCAGTACTTC.

This clone has at least ten counts. A single base separates this from a much larger clone, so it may be a read error. CDR3 region: CASSPLGGAQYF. The CDR3 DNA reads as TGTGCCAGCAGCCCTCTGGGCGGGGCCCAGTACTTC. The gene calls are TRBV3-1 and TRBJ2-5; D perhaps matches TRBD2 (6 bases). Germline values: CDR1 LGHDT, CDR2 YNNKEL (reference sequence). Trimming stripped 4 bases from V and 9 bases from J, with 12 bases between. This CDR3 is built from 12 residues.

The V call is TRBV6-1, the J call TRBJ2-1, with D possibly TRBD1 on 6 matching bases. The V end lost 7 bases, the J end lost 6 bases, and 19 bases lay between the germline ends. CDR1 MNHNS and CDR2 SASEGT come from the germline V gene. CDR3 length equals 15 residues. Here the CDR3 reads CASTAGQLAFNEQFF. The CDR3 DNA reads as TGTGCCAGCACCGCTGGACAGTTGGCCTTCAATGAGCAGTTCTTC.

This clone ranks as medium-sized (0.01 to 0.1%). The chain joins TRBV6-1 to TRBJ1-2, with 7 bases aligning to TRBD1. Unmatched junction bases numbered 9, after V lost 4 bases and J lost 4 bases. CDR1 is MNHNS and CDR2 is SASEGT in the germline V gene. The CDR3 extends over 15 amino acids. Here the CDR3 DNA reads TGTGCCAGCAGTGCCGGGACAGCCTATTTCTATGGCTACACCTTC. This encodes CASSAGTAYFYGYTF.

This clone was picked up many times. This chain joins TRBV30 and TRBJ1-2; 12 positions match TRBD1. The junction had 15 bases not matched to a gene; V was cut back by 8 bases and J by 8 bases. Per germline, CDR1 GTSNPN and CDR2 SVGIG (reference sequence). The CDR3 runs 15 residues. CDR3 DNA: TGTGCCAATCACCCCGGGACAGGGGGCAGGAGCGGCTACACCTTC. Amino acids: CANHPGTGGRSGYTF.

The chain combines TRBV30 with TRBJ2-1; 7 bases match TRBD2. The CDR3 length is 14 residues. Germline loops: CDR1 GTSNPN, CDR2 SVGIG (reference sequence). V gave up 5 bases and J gave up 8 bases; unmatched junction bases: 12. The CDR3 here is CAWGGERDWDEQFF. The CDR3 nucleotides are TGTGCCTGGGGGGGAGAGCGGGATTGGGATGAGCAGTTCTTC. The full variable domain, rest sourced from reference TRBV30 and TRBJ2-1, is SQTIHQWPATLVQPVGSPLSLECTVEGTSNPNLYWYRQAAGRGLQLLFYSVGIGQISSEVPQNLSASRPQDRQFILSSKKLLLSDSGFYLCAWGGERDWDEQFFGPGTRLTVL.

This clone is medium-sized. The V gene is TRBV19, the J gene TRBJ2-7, with TRBD1 matching 10 bases. From germline, CDR1 is LNHDA and CDR2 SQIVND (reference sequence). The CDR3 is 15 residues long. The trim removed 3 bases at V and 2 bases at J, leaving 4 bases unmatched. CDR3 residues: CASSMAGQGAYEQYF. The CDR3 coding sequence is TGTGCCAGTAGTATGGCAGGACAGGGGGCCTACGAGCAGTACTTC.

This clone was observed at least ten times. The chain couples TRBV6-2 or TRBV6-3 to TRBJ2-4; D gene ambiguous. Germline V gives CDR1 MNHEY, CDR2 SVGEGT. The CDR3 sequence is 13 residues long. Trimming removed 2 bases at V and 6 bases at J, with 8 bases between. The CDR3 protein is CASSYEDLNIQYF. CDR3 DNA sequence: TGTGCCAGCAGTTACGAGGACCTAAACATTCAGTACTTC.

This clone was seen repeatedly, ten times or more. V gene TRBV6-5 combines with J gene TRBJ2-5, with D tentatively TRBD1 (6 bases). This CDR3 region has 18 residues. Trimming left V 2 bases short and J 5 bases short, with 24 bases between. The germline gives CDR1 MNHEY, CDR2 SVGAGI. CDR3 residues: CASSYGFRSRGAVETQYF. CDR3 DNA: TGTGCCAGCAGTTACGGTTTTCGGTCCAGGGGAGCCGTCGAGACCCAGTACTTC.

Within the sample, this clone is medium-sized (0.01 to 0.1%). This chain uses TRBV28 with TRBJ1-3; D call uncertain. Germline lookup yields CDR1 MDHEN and CDR2 SYDVKM. CDR3 length: 13 amino acids. V was shortened by 5 bases and J by 3 bases, with 8 bases between the two germline ends. The CDR3 coding sequence is TGTGCCAGCAGTCCTGGGGTTGGAAACACCATATATTTT. It encodes CASSPGVGNTIYF.

The chain recombines TRBV4-2 with TRBJ2-7; 7 positions agree with TRBD2. Per the germline V gene, CDR1 is LGHNA and CDR2 is YNFKEQ. V shed 4 bases and J 2 bases; nucleotides not matched to a gene: 2. The CDR3 runs 13 residues. For the CDR3, the DNA is TGTGCCAGCAGCCCCGGACTAGCCTACGAGCAGTACTTC. As protein: CASSPGLAYEQYF.